The clone carrying this TCR beta chain occurred many times. Previously published methods and listed TCR primers were used for the bulk TCR libraries. In TCRdb, the PCR reads were re-called with MiXCR into one record per CDR3 protein. The data hold tens of thousands of distinct CDR3 sequences, with around 20% observed a single time. The sample belongs to a study of molecular identifiers for immune sequencing clone quantification. Sorted cells numbering about 19,000 to 1,000,000, with 10%, 30% or 50% RNA, yielded the naive CD8 libraries. The sorting of naive CD8 T cells used the CD8+CD4-CCR7+CD45RA+ phenotype. The J segment lost 5 bases and the V segment lost 2 bases, leaving 8 bases of the junction unmatched. Germline assignment: CDR1 MGHRA and CDR2 YSYEKL. The CDR3 consists of 15 residues.

The chain combines TRBV4-1 with TRBJ1-1, with 7 bases fitting TRBD1. Sequencing input: naive CD8+ T cells from blood, with Jurkat cell RNA spiked in. Subset here: FACS-sorted CD8+CD4-CCR7+CD45RA+ naive T cells. The TCR sequence derives from a human donor in good health. Some libraries in this study had Jurkat cell RNA spiked in. CDR3 protein: CASSQYRQGGTEAFF. For the CDR3, the DNA is TGCGCCAGCAGCCAATATCGACAGGGAGGGACTGAAGCTTTCTTT.